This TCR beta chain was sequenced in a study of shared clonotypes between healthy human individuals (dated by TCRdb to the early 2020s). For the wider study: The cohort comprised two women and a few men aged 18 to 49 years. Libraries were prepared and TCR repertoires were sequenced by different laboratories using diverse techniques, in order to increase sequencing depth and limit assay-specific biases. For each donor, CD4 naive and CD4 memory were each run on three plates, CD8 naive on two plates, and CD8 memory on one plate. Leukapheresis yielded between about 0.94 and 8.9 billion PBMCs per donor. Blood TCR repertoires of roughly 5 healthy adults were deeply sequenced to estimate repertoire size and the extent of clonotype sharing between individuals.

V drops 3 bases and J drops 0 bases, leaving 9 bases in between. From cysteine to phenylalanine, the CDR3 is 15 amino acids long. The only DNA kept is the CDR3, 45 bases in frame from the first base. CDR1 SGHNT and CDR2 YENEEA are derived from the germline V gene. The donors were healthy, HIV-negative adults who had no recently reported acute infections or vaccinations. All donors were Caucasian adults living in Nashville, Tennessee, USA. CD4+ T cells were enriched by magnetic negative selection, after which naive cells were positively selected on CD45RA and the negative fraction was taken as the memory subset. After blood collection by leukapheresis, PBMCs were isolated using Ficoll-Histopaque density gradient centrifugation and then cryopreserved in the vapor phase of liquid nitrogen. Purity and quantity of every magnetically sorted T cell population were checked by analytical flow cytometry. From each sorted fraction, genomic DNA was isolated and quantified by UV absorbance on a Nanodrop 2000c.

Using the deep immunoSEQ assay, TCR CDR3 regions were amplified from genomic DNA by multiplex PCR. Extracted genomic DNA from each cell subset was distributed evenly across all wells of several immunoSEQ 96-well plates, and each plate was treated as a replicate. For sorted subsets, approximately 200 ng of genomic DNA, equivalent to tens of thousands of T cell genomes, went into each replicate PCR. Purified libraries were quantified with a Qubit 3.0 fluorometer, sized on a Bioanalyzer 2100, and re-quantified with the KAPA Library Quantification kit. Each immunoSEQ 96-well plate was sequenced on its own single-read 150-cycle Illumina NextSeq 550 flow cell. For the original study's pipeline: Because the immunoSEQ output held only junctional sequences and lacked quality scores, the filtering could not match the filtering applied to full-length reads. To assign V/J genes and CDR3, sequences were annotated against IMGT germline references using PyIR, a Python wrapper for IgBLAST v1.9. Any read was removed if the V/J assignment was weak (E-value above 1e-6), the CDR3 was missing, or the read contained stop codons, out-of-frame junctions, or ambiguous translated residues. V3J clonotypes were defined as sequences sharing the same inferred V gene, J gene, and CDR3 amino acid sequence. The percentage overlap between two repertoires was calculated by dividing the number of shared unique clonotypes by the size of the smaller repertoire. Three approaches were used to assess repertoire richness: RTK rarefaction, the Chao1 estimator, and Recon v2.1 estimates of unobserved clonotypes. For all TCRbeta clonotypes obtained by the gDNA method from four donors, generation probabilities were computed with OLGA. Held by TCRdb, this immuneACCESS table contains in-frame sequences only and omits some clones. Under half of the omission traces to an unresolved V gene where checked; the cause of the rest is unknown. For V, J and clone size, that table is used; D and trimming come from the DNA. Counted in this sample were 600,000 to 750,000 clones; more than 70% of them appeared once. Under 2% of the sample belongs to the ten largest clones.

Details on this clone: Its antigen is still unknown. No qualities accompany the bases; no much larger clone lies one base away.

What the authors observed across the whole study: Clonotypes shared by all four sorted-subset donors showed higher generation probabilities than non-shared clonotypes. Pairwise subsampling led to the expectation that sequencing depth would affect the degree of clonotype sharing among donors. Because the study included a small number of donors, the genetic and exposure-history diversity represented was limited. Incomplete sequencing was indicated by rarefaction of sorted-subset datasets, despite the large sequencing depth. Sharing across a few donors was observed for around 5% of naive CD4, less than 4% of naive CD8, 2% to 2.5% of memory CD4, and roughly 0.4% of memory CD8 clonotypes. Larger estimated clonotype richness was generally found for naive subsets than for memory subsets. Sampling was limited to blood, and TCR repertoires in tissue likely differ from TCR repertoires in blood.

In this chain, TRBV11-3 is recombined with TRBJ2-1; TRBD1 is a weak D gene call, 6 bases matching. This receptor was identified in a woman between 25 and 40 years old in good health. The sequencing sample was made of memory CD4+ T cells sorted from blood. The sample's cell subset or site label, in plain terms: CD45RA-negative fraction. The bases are TGTGCCAGCAGCTTTGGGGGCGGCTCCTACAATGAGCAGTTCTTC. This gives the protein CASSFGGGSYNEQFF.